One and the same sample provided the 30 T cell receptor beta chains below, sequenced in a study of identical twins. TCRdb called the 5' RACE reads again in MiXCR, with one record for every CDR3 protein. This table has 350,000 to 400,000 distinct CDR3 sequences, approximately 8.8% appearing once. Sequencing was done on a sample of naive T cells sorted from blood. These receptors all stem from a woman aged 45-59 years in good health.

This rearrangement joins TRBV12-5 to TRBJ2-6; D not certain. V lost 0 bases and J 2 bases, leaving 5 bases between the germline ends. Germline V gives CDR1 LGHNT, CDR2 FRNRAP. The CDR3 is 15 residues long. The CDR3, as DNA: TGTGCTAGTGGTTTGGTCTTAGCTGGGGCCAACGTCCTGACTTTC. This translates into CASGLVLAGANVLTF.

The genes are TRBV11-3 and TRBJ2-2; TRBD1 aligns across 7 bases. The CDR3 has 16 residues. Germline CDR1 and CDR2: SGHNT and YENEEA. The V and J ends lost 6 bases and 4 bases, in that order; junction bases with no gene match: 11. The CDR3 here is CASRSLRTGGTGELFF. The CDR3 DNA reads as TGTGCCAGCAGATCCCTTAGGACAGGTGGCACCGGGGAGCTGTTTTTT.

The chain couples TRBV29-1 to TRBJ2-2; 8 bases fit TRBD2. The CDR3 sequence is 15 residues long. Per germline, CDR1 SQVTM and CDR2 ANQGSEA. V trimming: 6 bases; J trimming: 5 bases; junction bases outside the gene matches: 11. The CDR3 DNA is TGCAGCGTCGGACCCGGGACTAGTAGTACCGGGGAGCTGTTTTTT. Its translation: CSVGPGTSSTGELFF.

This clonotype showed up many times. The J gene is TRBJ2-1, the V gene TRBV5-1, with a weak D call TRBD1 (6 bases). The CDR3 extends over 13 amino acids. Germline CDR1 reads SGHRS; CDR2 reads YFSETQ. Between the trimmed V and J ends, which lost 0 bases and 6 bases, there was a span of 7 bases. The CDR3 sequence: CASSLGQVNEQFF. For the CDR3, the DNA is TGCGCCAGCAGCTTGGGACAGGTCAATGAGCAGTTCTTC. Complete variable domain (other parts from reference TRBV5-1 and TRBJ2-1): KAGVTQTPRYLIKTRGQQVTLSCSPISGHRSVSWYQQTPGQGLQFLFEYFSETQRNKGNFPGRFSGRQFSNSRSEMNVSTLELGDSALYLCASSLGQVNEQFFGPGTRLTVL.

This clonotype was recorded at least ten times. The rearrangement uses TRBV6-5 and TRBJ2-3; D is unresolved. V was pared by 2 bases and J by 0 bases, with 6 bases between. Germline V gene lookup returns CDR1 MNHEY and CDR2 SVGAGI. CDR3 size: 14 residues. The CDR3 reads CASSYGGSTDTQYF. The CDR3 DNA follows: TGTGCCAGCAGTTACGGCGGAAGCACAGATACGCAGTATTTT.

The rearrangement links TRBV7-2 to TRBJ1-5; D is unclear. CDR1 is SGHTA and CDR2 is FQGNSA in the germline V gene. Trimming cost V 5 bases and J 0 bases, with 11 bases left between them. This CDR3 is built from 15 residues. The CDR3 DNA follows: TGTGCCAGCAGCCGATCAGGTAATAGCAATCAGCCCCAGCATTTT. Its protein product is CASSRSGNSNQPQHF.

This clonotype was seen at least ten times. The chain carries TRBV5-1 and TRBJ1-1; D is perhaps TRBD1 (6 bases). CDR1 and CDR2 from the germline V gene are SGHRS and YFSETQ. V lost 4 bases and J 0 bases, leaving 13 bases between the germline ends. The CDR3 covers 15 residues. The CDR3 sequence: CASSPWTALNTEAFF. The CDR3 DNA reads TGCGCCAGCAGCCCCTGGACAGCCTTGAACACTGAAGCTTTCTTT.

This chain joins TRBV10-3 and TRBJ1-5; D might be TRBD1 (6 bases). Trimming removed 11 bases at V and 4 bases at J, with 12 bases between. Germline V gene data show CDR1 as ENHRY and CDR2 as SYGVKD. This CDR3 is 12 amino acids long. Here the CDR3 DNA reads TGTGCCGTTGGGACACATAATCAGCCCCAGCATTTT. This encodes CAVGTHNQPQHF.

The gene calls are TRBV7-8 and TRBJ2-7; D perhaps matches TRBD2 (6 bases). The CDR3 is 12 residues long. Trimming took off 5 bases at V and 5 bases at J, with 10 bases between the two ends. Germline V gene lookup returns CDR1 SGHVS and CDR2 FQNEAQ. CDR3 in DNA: TGTGCCAGCAGCCCGGGGACTGACGAGCAGTACTTC. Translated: CASSPGTDEQYF. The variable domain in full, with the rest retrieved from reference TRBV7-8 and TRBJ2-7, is GAGVSQSPRYKVAKRGQDVALRCDPISGHVSLFWYQQALGQGPEFLTYFQNEAQLDKSGLPSDRFFAERPEGSVSTLKIQRTQQEDSAVYLCASSPGTDEQYFGPGTRLTVT.

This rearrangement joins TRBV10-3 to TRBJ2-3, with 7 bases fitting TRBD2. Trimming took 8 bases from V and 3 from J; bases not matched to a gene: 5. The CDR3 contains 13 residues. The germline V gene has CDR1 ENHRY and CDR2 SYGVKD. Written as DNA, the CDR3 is TGTGCCATCTGTGCGGGAGTGACAGATACGCAGTATTTT. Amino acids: CAICAGVTDTQYF.

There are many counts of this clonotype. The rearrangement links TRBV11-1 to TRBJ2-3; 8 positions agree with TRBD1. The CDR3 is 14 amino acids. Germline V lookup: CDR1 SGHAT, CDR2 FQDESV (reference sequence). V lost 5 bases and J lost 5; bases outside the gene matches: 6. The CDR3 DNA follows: TGTGCCAGCAGCCCCCGGACAGGGAGAGATACGCAGTATTTT. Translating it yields CASSPRTGRDTQYF. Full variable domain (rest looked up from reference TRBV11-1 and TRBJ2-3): EAEVAQSPRYKITEKSQAVAFWCDPISGHATLYWYRQILGQGPELLVQFQDESVVDDSQLPKDRFSAERLKGVDSTLKIQPAELGDSAMYLCASSPRTGRDTQYFGPGTRLTVL.

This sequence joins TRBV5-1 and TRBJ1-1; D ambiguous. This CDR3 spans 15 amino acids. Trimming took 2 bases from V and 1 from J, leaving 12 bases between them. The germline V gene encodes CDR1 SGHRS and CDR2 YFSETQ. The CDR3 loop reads CASSFTSIANTEAFF. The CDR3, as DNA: TGCGCCAGCAGCTTTACAAGTATTGCGAACACTGAAGCTTTCTTT.

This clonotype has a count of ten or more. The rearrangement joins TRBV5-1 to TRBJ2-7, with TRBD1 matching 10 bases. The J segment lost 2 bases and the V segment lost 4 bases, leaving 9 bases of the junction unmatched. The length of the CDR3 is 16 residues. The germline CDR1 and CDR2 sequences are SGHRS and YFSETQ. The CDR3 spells CASSLGGTGVTYEQYV. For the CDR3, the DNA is TGCGCCAGCAGCCTGGGAGGGACAGGGGTGACCTACGAGCAGTACGTC.

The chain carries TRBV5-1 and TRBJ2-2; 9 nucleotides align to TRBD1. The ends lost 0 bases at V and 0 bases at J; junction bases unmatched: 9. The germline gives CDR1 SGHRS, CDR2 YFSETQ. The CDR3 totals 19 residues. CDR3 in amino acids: CASSLAGQGLRANTGELFF. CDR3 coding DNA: TGCGCCAGCAGCTTGGCGGGACAGGGCTTGAGAGCGAACACCGGGGAGCTGTTTTTT.

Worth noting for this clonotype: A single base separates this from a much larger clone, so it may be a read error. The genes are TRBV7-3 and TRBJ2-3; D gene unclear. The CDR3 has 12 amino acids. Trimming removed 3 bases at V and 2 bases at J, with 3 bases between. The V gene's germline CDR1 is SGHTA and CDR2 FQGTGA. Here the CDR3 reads CASSFDTDTQYF. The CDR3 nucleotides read TGTGCCAGCAGCTTCGACACAGATACGCAGTATTTT.

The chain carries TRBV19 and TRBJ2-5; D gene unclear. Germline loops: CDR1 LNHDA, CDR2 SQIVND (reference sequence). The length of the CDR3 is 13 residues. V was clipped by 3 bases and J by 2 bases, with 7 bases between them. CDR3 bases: TGTGCCAGTAGTATTTTACTTCAAGAGACCCAGTACTTC. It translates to CASSILLQETQYF.

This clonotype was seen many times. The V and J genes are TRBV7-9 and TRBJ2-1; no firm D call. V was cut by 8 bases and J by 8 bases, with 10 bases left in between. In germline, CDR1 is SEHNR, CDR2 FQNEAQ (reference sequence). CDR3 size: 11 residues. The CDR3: CASYDGYEQFF. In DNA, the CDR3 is TGTGCCAGCTATGACGGGTATGAGCAGTTCTTC.

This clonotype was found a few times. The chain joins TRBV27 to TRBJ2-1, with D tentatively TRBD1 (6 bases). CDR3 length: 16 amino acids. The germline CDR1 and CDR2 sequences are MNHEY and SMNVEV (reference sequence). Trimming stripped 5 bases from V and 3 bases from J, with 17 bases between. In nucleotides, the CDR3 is TGTGCCAGCAGTCCACCGCAGGGGCTTTTCTACAATGAGCAGTTCTTC. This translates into CASSPPQGLFYNEQFF.

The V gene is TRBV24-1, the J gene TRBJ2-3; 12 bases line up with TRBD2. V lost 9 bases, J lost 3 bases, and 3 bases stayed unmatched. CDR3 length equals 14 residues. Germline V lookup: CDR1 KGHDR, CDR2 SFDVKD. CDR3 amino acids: CATGGTSGTDTQYF. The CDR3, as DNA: TGTGCCACCGGAGGGACTAGCGGGACAGATACGCAGTATTTT.

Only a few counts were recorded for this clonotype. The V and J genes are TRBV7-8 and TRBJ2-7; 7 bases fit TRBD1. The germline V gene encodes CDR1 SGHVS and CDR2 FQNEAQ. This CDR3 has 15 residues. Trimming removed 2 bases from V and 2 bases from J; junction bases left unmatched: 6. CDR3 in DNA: TGTGCCAGCAGCTTAATGGGCCAGGGGGCCTACGAGCAGTACTTC. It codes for CASSLMGQGAYEQYF.

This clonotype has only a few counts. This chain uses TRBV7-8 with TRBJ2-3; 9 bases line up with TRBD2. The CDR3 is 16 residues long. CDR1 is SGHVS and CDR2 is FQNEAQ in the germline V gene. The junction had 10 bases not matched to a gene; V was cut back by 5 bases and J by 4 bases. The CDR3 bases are TGTGCCAGCAGCGGAGGGGTGGCGGGAGGGTCAGATACGCAGTATTTT. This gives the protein CASSGGVAGGSDTQYF. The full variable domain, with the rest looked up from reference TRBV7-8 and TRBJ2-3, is GAGVSQSPRYKVAKRGQDVALRCDPISGHVSLFWYQQALGQGPEFLTYFQNEAQLDKSGLPSDRFFAERPEGSVSTLKIQRTQQEDSAVYLCASSGGVAGGSDTQYFGPGTRLTVL.

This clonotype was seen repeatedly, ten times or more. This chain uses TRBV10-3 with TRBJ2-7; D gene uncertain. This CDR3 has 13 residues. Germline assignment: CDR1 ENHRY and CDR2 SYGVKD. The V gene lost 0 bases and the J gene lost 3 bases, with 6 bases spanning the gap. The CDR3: CAISESLDYEQYF. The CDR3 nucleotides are TGTGCCATCAGTGAGTCGTTAGACTACGAGCAGTACTTC.

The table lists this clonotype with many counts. CDR3 bases: TGTGCCACCAGTGACCCCGGACTCGTACGGCAGTTCTTC. It encodes CATSDPGLVRQFF. The V call is TRBV24-1, the J call TRBJ2-1; D possibly corresponds to TRBD2 (5 bases). The CDR3 spans 13 residues. V was cut by 4 bases and J by 12 bases, with 15 bases left in between. From germline, CDR1 is KGHDR and CDR2 SFDVKD.

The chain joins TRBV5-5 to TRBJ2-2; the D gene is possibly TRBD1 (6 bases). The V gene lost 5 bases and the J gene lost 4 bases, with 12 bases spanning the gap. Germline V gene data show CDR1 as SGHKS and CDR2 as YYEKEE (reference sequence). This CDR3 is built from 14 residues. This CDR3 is CASSPRGITGELFF. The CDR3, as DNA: TGTGCCAGCAGTCCCAGGGGTATCACCGGGGAGCTGTTTTTT.

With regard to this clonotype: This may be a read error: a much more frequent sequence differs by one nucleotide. The CDR3 DNA reads TGCAGCGTTGAAGGCCTCGGCCCCGGGGAGCTGTTTTTT. Its protein product is CSVEGLGPGELFF. The chain employs TRBV29-1 and TRBJ2-2; D gene unclear. Deletions cut 1 base from V and 6 bases from J, with 9 bases between. The germline V gene encodes CDR1 SQVTM and CDR2 ANQGSEA. The CDR3 sequence is 13 residues long.

CDR3 region: CASSLLGGALNTEAFF. In DNA, the CDR3 is TGCGCCAGCAGCCTACTGGGTGGGGCCCTGAACACTGAAGCTTTCTTT. The chain couples TRBV5-1 to TRBJ1-1; TRBD1 might be the D (5 bases). Trimming took 4 bases from V and 0 from J, leaving 16 bases between them. Germline lookup yields CDR1 SGHRS and CDR2 YFSETQ. CDR3 size: 16 residues.

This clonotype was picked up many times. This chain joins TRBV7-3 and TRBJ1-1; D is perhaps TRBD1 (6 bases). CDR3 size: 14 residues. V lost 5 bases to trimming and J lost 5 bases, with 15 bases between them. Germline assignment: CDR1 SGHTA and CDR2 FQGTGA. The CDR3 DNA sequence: TGTGCCAGCAGCCCCCGGGGGCGCGTTACTGAAGCTTTCTTT. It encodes CASSPRGRVTEAFF.

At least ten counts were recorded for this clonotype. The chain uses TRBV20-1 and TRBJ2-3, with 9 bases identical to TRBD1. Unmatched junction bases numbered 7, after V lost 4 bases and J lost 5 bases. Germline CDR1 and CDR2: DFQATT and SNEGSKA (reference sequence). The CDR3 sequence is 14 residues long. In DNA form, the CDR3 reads TGCAGTGCTAAAGTTACAGGGGGCAGAGATACGCAGTATTTT. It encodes CSAKVTGGRDTQYF.

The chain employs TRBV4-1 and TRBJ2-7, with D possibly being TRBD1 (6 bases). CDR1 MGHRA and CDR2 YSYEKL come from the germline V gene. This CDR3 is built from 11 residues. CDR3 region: CASSARTVNIV. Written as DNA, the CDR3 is TGCGCCAGCAGCGCGCGGACAGTCAATATTGTC.

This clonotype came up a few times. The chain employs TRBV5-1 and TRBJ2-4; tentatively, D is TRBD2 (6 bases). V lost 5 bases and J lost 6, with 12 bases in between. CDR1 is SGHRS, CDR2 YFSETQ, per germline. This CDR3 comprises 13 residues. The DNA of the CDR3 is TGCGCCAGCAGGGAGGGGATGGGAAACATTCAGTACTTC. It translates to CASREGMGNIQYF.